Included here is one T cell receptor (beta chain) sequence, with context. This CDR3 comprises 18 residues. V gave up 6 bases and J gave up 3 bases; unmatched junction bases: 14. Germline-derived CDR1 and CDR2 are MDHEN and SYDVKM. TCRdb's copy holds only in-frame clones and misses some; the assay was immunoSEQ multiplex PCR. The data contain 100,000 to 150,000 clones, around nine tenths of them singletons. This specimen comes from a study of control samples from healthy donors and cancer patients. V is TRBV28 and J is TRBJ1-1; 12 nucleotides line up with TRBD1. The source is a middle-aged man in good health. Material: blood. CDR3 sequence reads: CASRPFPGTGGAYTEAFF. In DNA form, the CDR3 reads TGTGCCAGCAGGCCCTTTCCCGGGACAGGGGGCGCATACACTGAAGCTTTCTTT. Using reference TRBV28 and TRBJ1-1 for the parts outside the CDR3, the full variable domain is DVKVTQSSRYLVKRTGEKVFLECVQDMDHENMFWYRQDPGLGLRLIYFSYDVKMKEKGDIPEGYSVSREKKERFSLILESASTNQTSMYLCASRPFPGTGGAYTEAFFGQGTRLTVV.